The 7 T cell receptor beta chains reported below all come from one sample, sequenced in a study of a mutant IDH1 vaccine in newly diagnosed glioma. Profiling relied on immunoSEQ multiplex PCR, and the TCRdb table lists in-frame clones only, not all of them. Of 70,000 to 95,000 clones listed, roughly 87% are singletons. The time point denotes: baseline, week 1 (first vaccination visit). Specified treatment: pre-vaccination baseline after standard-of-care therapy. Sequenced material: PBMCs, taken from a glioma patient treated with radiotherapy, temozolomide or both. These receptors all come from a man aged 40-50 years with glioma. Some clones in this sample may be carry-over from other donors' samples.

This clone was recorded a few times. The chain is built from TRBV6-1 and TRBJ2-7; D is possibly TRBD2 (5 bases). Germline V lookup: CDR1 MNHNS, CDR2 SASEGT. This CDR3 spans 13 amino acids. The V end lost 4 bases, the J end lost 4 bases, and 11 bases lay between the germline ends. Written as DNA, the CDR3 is TGTGCCAGCAGTGTCGGGCCGGGGTACGAGCAGTACTTC. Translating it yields CASSVGPGYEQYF.

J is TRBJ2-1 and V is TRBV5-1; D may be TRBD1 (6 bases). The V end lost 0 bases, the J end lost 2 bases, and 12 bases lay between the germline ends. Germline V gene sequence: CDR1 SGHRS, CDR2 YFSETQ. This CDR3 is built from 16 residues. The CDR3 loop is CASSLEGQSPYNEQFF. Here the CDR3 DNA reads TGCGCCAGCAGCTTGGAAGGACAGTCACCCTACAATGAGCAGTTCTTC. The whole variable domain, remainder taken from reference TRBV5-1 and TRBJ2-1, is KAGVTQTPRYLIKTRGQQVTLSCSPISGHRSVSWYQQTPGQGLQFLFEYFSETQRNKGNFPGRFSGRQFSNSRSEMNVSTLELGDSALYLCASSLEGQSPYNEQFFGPGTRLTVL.

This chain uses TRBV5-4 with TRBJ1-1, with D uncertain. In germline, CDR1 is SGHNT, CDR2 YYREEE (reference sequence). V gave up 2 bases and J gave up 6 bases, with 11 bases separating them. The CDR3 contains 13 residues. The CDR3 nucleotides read TGTGCCAGCAGCTTCGACCCCGGATCTGAAGCTTTCTTT. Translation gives CASSFDPGSEAFF.

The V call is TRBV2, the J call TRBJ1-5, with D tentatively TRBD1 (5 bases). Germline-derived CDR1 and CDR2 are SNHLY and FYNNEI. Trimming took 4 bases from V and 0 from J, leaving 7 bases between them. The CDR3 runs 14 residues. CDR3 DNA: TGTGCCAGCAGTGGACAGTCTAGCAATCAGCCCCAGCATTTT. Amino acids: CASSGQSSNQPQHF.

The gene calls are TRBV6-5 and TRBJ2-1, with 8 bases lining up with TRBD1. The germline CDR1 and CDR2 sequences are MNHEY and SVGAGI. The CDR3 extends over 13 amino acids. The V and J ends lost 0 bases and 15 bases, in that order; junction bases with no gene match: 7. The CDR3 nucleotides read TGTGCCAGCAGTTACTCTCCCGGGACAGGAGCGTTCTTC. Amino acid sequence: CASSYSPGTGAFF.

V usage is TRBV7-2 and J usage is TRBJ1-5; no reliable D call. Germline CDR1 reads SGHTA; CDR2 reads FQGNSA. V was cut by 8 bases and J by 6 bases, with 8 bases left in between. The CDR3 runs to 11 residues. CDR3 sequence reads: CASGVIQPQHF. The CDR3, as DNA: TGTGCCAGCGGAGTGATTCAGCCCCAGCATTTT.

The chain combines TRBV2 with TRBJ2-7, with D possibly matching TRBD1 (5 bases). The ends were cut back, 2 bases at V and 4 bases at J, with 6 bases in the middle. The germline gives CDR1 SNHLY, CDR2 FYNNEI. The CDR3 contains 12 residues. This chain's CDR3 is CASSERGYEQYF. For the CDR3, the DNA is TGTGCCAGCAGTGAAAGGGGTTACGAGCAGTACTTC. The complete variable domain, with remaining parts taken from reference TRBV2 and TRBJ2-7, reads EPEVTQTPSHQVTQMGQEVILRCVPISNHLYFYWYRQILGQKVEFLVSFYNNEISEKSEIFDDQFSVERPDGSNFTLKIRSTKLEDSAMYFCASSERGYEQYFGPGTRLTVT.